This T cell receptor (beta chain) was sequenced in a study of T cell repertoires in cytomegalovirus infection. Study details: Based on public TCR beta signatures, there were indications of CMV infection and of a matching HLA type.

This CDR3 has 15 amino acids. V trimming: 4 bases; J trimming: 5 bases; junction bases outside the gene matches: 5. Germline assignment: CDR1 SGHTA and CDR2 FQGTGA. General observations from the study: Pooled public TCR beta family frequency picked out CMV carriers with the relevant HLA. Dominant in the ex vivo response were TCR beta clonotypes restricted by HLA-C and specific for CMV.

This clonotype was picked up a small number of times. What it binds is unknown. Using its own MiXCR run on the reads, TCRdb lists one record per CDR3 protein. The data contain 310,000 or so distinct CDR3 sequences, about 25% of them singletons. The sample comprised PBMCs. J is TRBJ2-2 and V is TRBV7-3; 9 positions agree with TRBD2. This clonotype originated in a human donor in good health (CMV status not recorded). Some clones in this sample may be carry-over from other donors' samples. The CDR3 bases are TGTGCCAGCAGCTACCGTAGCGGGGGTACCGGGGAGCTGTTTTTT. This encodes CASSYRSGGTGELFF.